The rows below give T cell receptor beta chains drawn from one sample of a study of T cell repertoires in cytomegalovirus infection. A single record per CDR3 protein comes from TCRdb applying MiXCR to the reads. This sample has 130,000 or so distinct CDR3 sequences, with 5% to 6.5% found just once. The sample was PBMCs. These receptors were collected from a human donor in good health (CMV status not recorded). Some clones in this sample may be carry-over from other donors' samples. Both conserved end residues are trimmed from each CDR3. The order of the fields is V gene, J gene, CDR3 protein.

v_gene: TRBV12-3/TRBV12-4
j_gene: TRBJ1-5
CDR3aa: ASSPHRGNQPQH

v_gene: TRBV2
j_gene: TRBJ1-2
CDR3aa: ASSVGQDYGYT

v_gene: TRBV15
j_gene: TRBJ1-2
CDR3aa: ATRGQEYGYT

v_gene: TRBV7-2
j_gene: TRBJ2-7
CDR3aa: ASSKRAGAYEQY

v_gene: TRBV7-3
j_gene: TRBJ2-1
CDR3aa: ASSLNAGAGVHEQF

v_gene: TRBV7-2
j_gene: TRBJ1-5
CDR3aa: ASSLDQGGNQPQH

v_gene: TRBV14
j_gene: TRBJ2-3
CDR3aa: ASSQVGRGDTQY

v_gene: TRBV6-2/TRBV6-3
j_gene: TRBJ2-6
CDR3aa: ASRPTNSGANVLT

v_gene: TRBV7-8
j_gene: TRBJ2-5
CDR3aa: ASSFGTSGGQTQY

v_gene: TRBV5-1
j_gene: TRBJ1-1
CDR3aa: ASSPGQGSVGEAF

v_gene: TRBV7-2
j_gene: TRBJ2-3
CDR3aa: ASSQTLAGADTQY

v_gene: TRBV7-8
j_gene: TRBJ1-2
CDR3aa: ASSRTDSLYGYT

v_gene: TRBV20-1
j_gene: TRBJ1-5
CDR3aa: SARRFSGQPQH

v_gene: TRBV19
j_gene: TRBJ2-3
CDR3aa: ASNNNNGAADTQY

v_gene: TRBV12-3/TRBV12-4
j_gene: TRBJ1-1
CDR3aa: ASSLRVQVEAF

v_gene: TRBV4-2
j_gene: TRBJ1-5
CDR3aa: ASSQLGVDQPQH

v_gene: TRBV7-9
j_gene: TRBJ2-1
CDR3aa: ASSRQGDSYNEQF

v_gene: TRBV7-2
j_gene: TRBJ1-2
CDR3aa: ASSPRQVGGYT

v_gene: TRBV10-1
j_gene: TRBJ2-7
CDR3aa: ASSGDRGFAQY